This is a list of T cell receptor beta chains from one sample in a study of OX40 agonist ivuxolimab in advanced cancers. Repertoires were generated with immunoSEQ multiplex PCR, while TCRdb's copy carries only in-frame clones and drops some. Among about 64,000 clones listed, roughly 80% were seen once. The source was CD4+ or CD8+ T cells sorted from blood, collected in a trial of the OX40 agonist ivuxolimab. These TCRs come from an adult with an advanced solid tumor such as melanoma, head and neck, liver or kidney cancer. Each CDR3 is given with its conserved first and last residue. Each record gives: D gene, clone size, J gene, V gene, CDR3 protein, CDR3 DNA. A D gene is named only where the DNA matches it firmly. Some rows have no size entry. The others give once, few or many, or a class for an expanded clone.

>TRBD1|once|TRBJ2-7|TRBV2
CASSSGTAYEQYF
TGTGCCAGCAGCTCCGGGACAGCCTACGAGCAGTACTTC
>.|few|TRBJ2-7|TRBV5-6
CASSYPRGLEQYF
TGTGCCAGCAGCTATCCGCGGGGTCTCGAGCAGTACTTC
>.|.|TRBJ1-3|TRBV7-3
CASSTPTTDLRGNTIYF
TGTGCCAGCAGCACCCCAACTACCGACTTGAGAGGTAACACCATATATTTT
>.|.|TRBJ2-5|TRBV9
CASSVGATQRETQYF
TGTGCCAGCAGCGTAGGGGCGACCCAACGAGAGACCCAGTACTTC
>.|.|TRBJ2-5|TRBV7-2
CASSRLGQIETQYF
TGTGCCAGCAGCCGCCTAGGGCAGATCGAGACCCAGTACTTC
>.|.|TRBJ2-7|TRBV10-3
CAISTMSSYEQYF
TGTGCCATCAGTACGATGAGCTCCTACGAGCAGTACTTC
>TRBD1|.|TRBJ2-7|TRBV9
CASSPRPRDRLFTYEQYF
TGTGCCAGCAGCCCAAGACCCAGGGACAGATTATTCACCTACGAGCAGTACTTC
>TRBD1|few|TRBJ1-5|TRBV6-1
CASSENRGSNQPQHF
TGTGCCAGCAGTGAAAACAGGGGTAGCAATCAGCCCCAGCATTTT
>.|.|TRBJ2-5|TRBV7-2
CASSSSGGHKYF
TGTGCCAGCAGCTCAAGTGGGGGCCACAAGTACTTC
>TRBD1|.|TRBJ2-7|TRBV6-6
CASSRDRGREYEQYF
TGTGCCAGCAGTCGCGACAGGGGGCGCGAATACGAGCAGTACTTC
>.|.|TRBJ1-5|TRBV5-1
CASSWGSTGDQPQHF
TGCGCCAGCAGCTGGGGATCAACAGGAGACCAGCCCCAGCATTTT
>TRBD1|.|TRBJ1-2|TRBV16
CASSQSAGGYGYTF
TGTGCCAGCAGCCAATCGGCAGGGGGGTATGGCTACACCTTC
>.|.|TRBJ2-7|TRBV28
CASSLWTGNYEQYF
TGTGCCAGCAGTTTATGGACCGGTAACTACGAGCAGTACTTC
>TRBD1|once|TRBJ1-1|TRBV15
CATSRDEGAGTEAFF
TGTGCCACCAGCAGAGATGAGGGGGCGGGCACTGAAGCTTTCTTT
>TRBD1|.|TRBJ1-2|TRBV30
CAWSGTQGARGYTF
TGTGCCTGGAGTGGAACCCAGGGGGCGCGTGGCTACACCTTC
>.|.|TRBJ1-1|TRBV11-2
CASSPIRGLNTEAFF
TGTGCCAGCAGCCCAATCCGGGGCTTGAACACTGAAGCTTTCTTT
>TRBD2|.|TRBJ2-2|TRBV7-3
CASSLLAGVNTGELFF
TGTGCCAGCAGCTTACTAGCGGGAGTAAACACCGGGGAGCTGTTTTTT
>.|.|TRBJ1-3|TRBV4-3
CASSQGERVSGNTIYF
TGCGCCAGCAGCCAAGGAGAACGAGTATCTGGAAACACCATATATTTT
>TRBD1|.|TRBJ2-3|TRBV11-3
CASSKHSWGQGSPDTQYF
TGTGCCAGCAGCAAACATTCCTGGGGACAGGGGTCGCCAGATACGCAGTATTTT
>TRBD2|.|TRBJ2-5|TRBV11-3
CASSLEVVSGIQETQYF
TGTGCCAGCAGCTTAGAGGTCGTTAGCGGGATACAAGAGACCCAGTACTTC
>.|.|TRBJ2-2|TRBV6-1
CASTERVGELFF
TGTGCCAGCACTGAGCGGGTTGGGGAGCTGTTTTTT